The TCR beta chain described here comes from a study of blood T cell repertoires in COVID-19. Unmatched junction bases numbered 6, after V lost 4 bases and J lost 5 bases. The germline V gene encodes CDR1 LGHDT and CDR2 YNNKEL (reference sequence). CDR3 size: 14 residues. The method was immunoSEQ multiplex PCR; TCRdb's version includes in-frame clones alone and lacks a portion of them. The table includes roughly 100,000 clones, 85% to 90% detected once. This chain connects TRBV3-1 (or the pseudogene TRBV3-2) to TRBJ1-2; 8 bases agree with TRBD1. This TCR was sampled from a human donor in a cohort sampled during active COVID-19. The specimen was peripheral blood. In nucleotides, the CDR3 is TGTGCCAGCAGCCCCGGACAGGGCGGGTATGGCTACACCTTC. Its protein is CASSPGQGGYGYTF.